This passage covers 16 T cell receptor beta chains from one sample sequenced in a study of blood T cell repertoires in COVID-19. TCRdb's copy holds only in-frame clones and misses some; the assay was immunoSEQ multiplex PCR. The sample gives some 270,000 clones, around nine tenths of which show up once; 2% to 2.5% is in the top ten. Input material: peripheral blood. Every receptor here comes from a man aged 50 to 60 with acute or convalescent COVID-19.

The chain combines TRBV6-5 with TRBJ1-6; D is possibly TRBD1 (6 bases). Germline lookup yields CDR1 MNHEY and CDR2 SVGAGI. V shed 2 bases and J shed 8 bases, with 10 bases lying between them. The CDR3 spans 14 residues. The CDR3 coding sequence is TGTGCCAGCAGTTACGACAGGACGGATTCACCCCTCCACTTT. Translated: CASSYDRTDSPLHF.

V gene TRBV27 combines with J gene TRBJ2-1, with 7 bases identical to TRBD1. The CDR3 totals 16 residues. Germline-derived CDR1 and CDR2 are MNHEY and SMNVEV (reference sequence). Unmatched junction bases numbered 6, after V lost 2 bases and J lost 2 bases. In nucleotides, the CDR3 is TGTGCCAGCAGTTTAGGACAGGCCCGCACCTACAATGAGCAGTTCTTC. Protein sequence: CASSLGQARTYNEQFF.

The V gene is TRBV7-9, the J gene TRBJ2-5, with 11 bases that match TRBD1. The V and J ends lost 2 bases and 5 bases, in that order; junction bases with no gene match: 4. Germline V gene lookup returns CDR1 SEHNR and CDR2 FQNEAQ (reference sequence). The CDR3 totals 15 residues. The CDR3 region is CASSLRGQGVETQYF. In nucleotides, the CDR3 is TGTGCCAGCAGCTTAAGGGGACAGGGGGTTGAGACCCAGTACTTC.

The CDR3 reads CASSPAAYSNQPQHF. Here the CDR3 DNA reads TGTGCCAGCAGCCCTGCGGCATATAGCAATCAGCCCCAGCATTTT. The rearrangement uses TRBV6-6 and TRBJ1-5; no reliable D call. The CDR3 covers 15 residues. The V gene lost 6 bases and the J gene lost 0 bases, with 12 bases spanning the gap. Germline lookup yields CDR1 MNHNY and CDR2 SVGAGI (reference sequence).

V is TRBV6-5 and J is TRBJ1-2; 11 bases map to TRBD1. Germline assignment: CDR1 MNHEY and CDR2 SVGAGI. V gave up 4 bases and J gave up 7 bases; unmatched junction bases: 8. The CDR3 has 15 residues. The CDR3 DNA follows: TGTGCCAGCAGTTCACCCGGGACAGGGGGTTCTGGCTACACCTTC. It encodes CASSSPGTGGSGYTF.

The chain is built from TRBV21-1 and TRBJ2-7; the table calls TRBD1, which could not be checked here. TRBV21-1 is a pseudogene segment. This CDR3 is built from 17 residues. CDR3 sequence (DNA): TGTGCCAGCAGCAACCGATACAGGACCTCGCCCCCCTACGAGCAGTACTTC. The encoded protein is CASSNRYRTSPPYEQYF.

The chain has TRBV30 and TRBJ2-1, with TRBD2 matching 9 bases. This CDR3 region has 17 residues. Trimming at V came to 0 bases and at J to 4 bases, leaving 10 bases not matched to a gene. Germline values: CDR1 GTSNPN, CDR2 SVGIG (reference sequence). The CDR3: CAWSVGLAGLEYNEQFF. The CDR3 DNA follows: TGTGCCTGGAGTGTGGGCCTAGCGGGACTTGAATACAATGAGCAGTTCTTC.

CDR3 DNA sequence: TGTGCCAGCAGCCCCTGGGGAGGGGCTTCGGATGAGCAGTACTTC. Amino acids: CASSPWGGASDEQYF. J is TRBJ2-7 and V is TRBV11-3; 7 nucleotides line up with TRBD2. The CDR3 contains 15 residues. Germline assignment: CDR1 SGHNT and CDR2 YENEEA. Trimming took 5 bases from V and 7 from J; bases not matched to a gene: 14.

For the CDR3, the DNA is TGTGCCAGCAGCTTTCACGACAGCATGAACACTGAAGCTTTCTTT. Its protein is CASSFHDSMNTEAFF. The chain carries TRBV11-2 and TRBJ1-1, with D tentatively TRBD1 (5 bases). Trimming cost V 3 bases and J 0 bases, with 11 bases left between them. CDR1 SGHAT and CDR2 FQNNGV come from the germline V gene. This CDR3 comprises 15 residues.

The rearrangement uses TRBV6-5 and TRBJ1-1; the D gene is possibly TRBD1 (5 bases). CDR3 length: 14 amino acids. From germline, CDR1 is MNHEY and CDR2 SVGAGI. Trimming removed 7 bases at V and 5 bases at J, with 17 bases between. CDR3 sequence (DNA): TGTGCCAGCACCGTACCTTGGGGGACTACTGAAGCTTTCTTT. Protein sequence: CASTVPWGTTEAFF.

The rearrangement links TRBV14 to TRBJ1-6; D ambiguous. From germline, CDR1 is SGHDN and CDR2 FVKESK. The CDR3 loop spans 16 amino acids. V dropped 1 base and J dropped 11 bases, with 18 bases sitting between them. The CDR3 spells CASSQVPGAAWAPLHF. In DNA form, the CDR3 reads TGTGCCAGCAGCCAAGTCCCCGGCGCGGCGTGGGCACCCCTCCACTTT.

About this clone itself: The identical CDR3 is also encoded by other nucleotide sequences in the sample. The CDR3 sequence is CAWSGGNYEQYF. CDR3 nucleotide sequence: TGTGCCTGGAGCGGGGGGAACTACGAGCAGTACTTC. The chain combines TRBV30 with TRBJ2-7; TRBD2 matches at 7 bases. The germline V gene encodes CDR1 GTSNPN and CDR2 SVGIG (reference sequence). The V and J ends lost 3 bases and 3 bases, in that order; junction bases with no gene match: 2. The CDR3 sequence is 12 residues long.

With regard to this clone: This sample also contains other DNA sequences that code for the same CDR3. This chain joins TRBV30 and TRBJ2-1; D remains ambiguous. The CDR3 loop spans 13 amino acids. The ends were cut back, 0 bases at V and 4 bases at J, with 7 bases in the middle. CDR1 and CDR2 (germline): GTSNPN, SVGIG (reference sequence). CDR3 bases: TGTGCCTGGAGTGTACTCCGGTACAATGAGCAGTTCTTC. It specifies CAWSVLRYNEQFF. Variable domain in full (rest from reference TRBV30 and TRBJ2-1): SQTIHQWPATLVQPVGSPLSLECTVEGTSNPNLYWYRQAAGRGLQLLFYSVGIGQISSEVPQNLSASRPQDRQFILSSKKLLLSDSGFYLCAWSVLRYNEQFFGPGTRLTVL.

The chain links TRBV30 to TRBJ1-3; perhaps TRBD1 as D (6 bases). The CDR3 spans 15 residues. Germline V gene lookup returns CDR1 GTSNPN and CDR2 SVGIG (reference sequence). Trimming took off 2 bases at V and 0 bases at J, with 11 bases between the two ends. The CDR3 spells CAWSYGQNSGNTIYF. The CDR3 DNA reads as TGTGCCTGGAGTTACGGACAGAACTCTGGAAACACCATATATTTT. The whole variable domain, filled in from reference TRBV30 and TRBJ1-3, reads SQTIHQWPATLVQPVGSPLSLECTVEGTSNPNLYWYRQAAGRGLQLLFYSVGIGQISSEVPQNLSASRPQDRQFILSSKKLLLSDSGFYLCAWSYGQNSGNTIYFGEGSWLTVV.

The table lists this clone with a count of one. In nucleotides, the CDR3 is TGTGCCTGGAGGATACAGGGTACCGGGGAGCTGTTTTTT. This codes for CAWRIQGTGELFF. The J gene is TRBJ2-2, the V gene TRBV30; tentatively, D is TRBD1 (6 bases). V lost 3 bases, J lost 5 bases, and 10 bases lay in between. CDR1 and CDR2 from the germline V gene are GTSNPN and SVGIG (reference sequence). The CDR3 extends over 13 amino acids.

The CDR3 DNA follows: TGTGCCAGCGGCGGGACAGGGGCCTACGAGCAGTACTTC. Translation gives CASGGTGAYEQYF. The rearrangement joins TRBV6-5 to TRBJ2-7, with TRBD1 identical over 10 bases. Germline V gene sequence: CDR1 MNHEY, CDR2 SVGAGI. The CDR3 runs to 13 residues. V gave up 8 bases and J gave up 2 bases; unmatched junction bases: 3.